The clone carrying this T cell receptor beta chain was seen many times. The sample belongs to a study of neurological immune-mediated disorders. TCRdb processed the 5' RACE reads anew with MiXCR; each CDR3 protein has one entry. The data show approximately 82,000 distinct CDR3 sequences, roughly an eighth seen once. Sample time point: longitudinal time-point 2. Sequencing was performed on PBMCs. The clonotype originates from a female donor with HTLV-1-associated myelopathy (HAM/TSP).

The CDR3 DNA reads as TGTGCCAGCAGCTCGCCGGACACGGATTTGTGGTCCTACGAGCAGTACTTC. Its protein is CASSSPDTDLWSYEQYF. The chain employs TRBV11-2 and TRBJ2-7; tentatively, D is TRBD1 (5 bases). V lost 4 bases, J lost 1 base, and 20 bases lay in between. This CDR3 is 17 amino acids long. Germline CDR1 and CDR2: SGHAT and FQNNGV.